The 32 T cell receptor beta chains presented below share a single source sample, sequenced in a study of siplizumab effects on memory and regulatory T cells. Data came from immunoSEQ multiplex PCR; TCRdb stores just in-frame clones and leaves some out. The sample carries roughly 100,000 clones, approximately 91% recorded once. The sequenced sample was non-Treg CD4+ T cells sorted from blood. Every receptor here comes from a human donor in good health.

The rearrangement joins TRBV30 to TRBJ1-6, with 8 bases identical to TRBD1. The CDR3 spans 13 residues. Trimming at V came to 5 bases and at J to 7 bases, leaving 4 bases not matched to a gene. Germline V lookup: CDR1 GTSNPN, CDR2 SVGIG (reference sequence). The CDR3 nucleotides are TGTGCCTGGGACAGGGGTGAGAATTCACCCCTCCACTTT. Its translation is CAWDRGENSPLHF.

The V gene is TRBV19, the J gene TRBJ1-4; D gene unclear. V was pared by 5 bases and J by 1 base, with 11 bases between. This CDR3 contains 15 residues. In germline, CDR1 is LNHDA, CDR2 SQIVND (reference sequence). In nucleotides, the CDR3 is TGTGCCAGTAGTCCGAGTGGGTTAACTAATGAAAAACTGTTTTTT. Amino acids: CASSPSGLTNEKLFF.

In this sample, this clone turned up a few times. The chain is built from TRBV2 and TRBJ1-4, with 9 positions matching TRBD1. The J segment lost 6 bases and the V segment lost 2 bases, leaving 7 bases of the junction unmatched. The germline V gene has CDR1 SNHLY and CDR2 FYNNEI. CDR3 length equals 16 residues. CDR3 DNA sequence: TGTGCCAGCAGTGAACTGGGACAGGGAATGGATGAAAAACTGTTTTTT. Its translation: CASSELGQGMDEKLFF.

DNA for the CDR3: TGTGCCAGCAGTGTGTCCAGGGGAGCCGCAGATACGCAGTATTTT. It translates to CASSVSRGAADTQYF. The chain is built from TRBV5-6 and TRBJ2-3; weak D call: TRBD1 (6 bases). V lost 5 bases and J lost 4, with 17 bases in between. The CDR3 spans 15 residues. Looked up from germline, CDR1 is SGHDT and CDR2 is YYEEEE.

J is TRBJ1-5 and V is TRBV19; TRBD1 matches at 7 bases. There are 16 residues in the CDR3. Germline V lookup: CDR1 LNHDA, CDR2 SQIVND (reference sequence). J was trimmed by 3 bases and V by 3 bases; bases with no gene match: 8. The DNA of the CDR3 is TGTGCCAGTAGTATCGGACAGGCTGAAGTCAATCAGCCCCAGCATTTT. Its protein is CASSIGQAEVNQPQHF.

This clone was detected once. The chain couples TRBV6-5 to TRBJ2-7, with 7 bases identical to TRBD1. The junction had 5 bases not matched to a gene; V was cut back by 0 bases and J by 6 bases. Germline loops: CDR1 MNHEY, CDR2 SVGAGI. The length of the CDR3 is 14 residues. CDR3 sequence reads: CASSYSVTGSEQYF. CDR3 bases: TGTGCCAGCAGTTACTCCGTGACAGGGAGCGAGCAGTACTTC.

The J gene is TRBJ1-5, the V gene TRBV7-3, with D possibly being TRBD1 (5 bases). V lost 7 bases and J 4 bases, leaving 14 bases between the germline ends. This CDR3 has 14 residues. The germline V gene encodes CDR1 SGHTA and CDR2 FQGTGA. CDR3 protein: CASTWGRANQPQHF. The CDR3 DNA is TGTGCCAGCACCTGGGGGAGGGCGAATCAGCCCCAGCATTTT.

This chain's CDR3 is CASSQETTGTRTEAFF. CDR3 coding DNA: TGCGCCAGCAGCCAAGAAACGACAGGGACGAGGACTGAAGCTTTCTTT. The rearrangement uses TRBV4-1 and TRBJ1-1; 7 nucleotides agree with TRBD1. J gave up 5 bases and V 0 bases, and 9 bases lay outside the gene matches. Germline V gene sequence: CDR1 MGHRA, CDR2 YSYEKL. The CDR3 contains 16 residues.

The chain has TRBV7-9 and TRBJ2-7; D is perhaps TRBD1 or TRBD2 (5 bases each). Germline V CDR1 and CDR2: SEHNR, FQNEAQ (reference sequence). The V end was cut by 1 base, the J end by 0 bases, with 10 bases between. The CDR3 spans 15 residues. The CDR3: CASSLEGRVSYEQYF. In DNA, the CDR3 is TGTGCCAGCAGCTTAGAGGGGCGGGTCTCCTACGAGCAGTACTTC.

The rearrangement uses TRBV10-3 and TRBJ2-5; 7 bases agree with TRBD1. Germline V gene data show CDR1 as ENHRY and CDR2 as SYGVKD. The CDR3 runs 17 residues. V gave up 0 bases and J gave up 5 bases; unmatched junction bases: 12. In DNA form, the CDR3 reads TGTGCCATCAGTGAGTCGCCAGGGGGTATTACCAGGGAGACCCAGTACTTC. This gives the protein CAISESPGGITRETQYF.

V is TRBV23-1 and J is TRBJ2-1, with 10 bases matching TRBD1. Being an ORF, TRBV23-1 has a function that is uncertain. CDR3 length: 16 residues. V gave up 4 bases and J gave up 5 bases; unmatched junction bases: 8. CDR3 region: CASSLEPGQGHNEQFF. The CDR3 DNA reads TGCGCCAGCAGTCTGGAGCCGGGACAGGGGCACAATGAGCAGTTCTTC.

The CDR3 protein is CASSDPEGLTEAFF. The CDR3, as DNA: TGCGCCAGCAGCGACCCCGAGGGCCTCACCGAAGCTTTCTTT. The chain uses TRBV10-1 and TRBJ1-1; no firm D call. Germline CDR1 and CDR2: WNHNN and SYGVQD (reference sequence). The CDR3 covers 14 residues. Trimming cost V 6 bases and J 8 bases, with 19 bases left between them.

The J gene is TRBJ2-1, the V gene TRBV6-5, with unresolved D. Trimming pared 4 bases from V and 0 bases from J, leaving 13 bases between. Germline values: CDR1 MNHEY, CDR2 SVGAGI. The CDR3 loop spans 16 amino acids. This chain's CDR3 is CASSSPSPSSYNEQFF. The CDR3, as DNA: TGTGCCAGCAGTTCCCCCTCCCCGAGCTCCTACAATGAGCAGTTCTTC.

The rearrangement links TRBV15 to TRBJ2-7; D may be TRBD2 (6 bases). Germline values: CDR1 LNHNV, CDR2 YYDKDF (reference sequence). The V end was cut by 5 bases, the J end by 7 bases, with 18 bases between. The CDR3 covers 14 residues. The CDR3 loop is CATSLGTPAGEQYF. In nucleotides, the CDR3 is TGTGCCACCAGCTTGGGGACCCCGGCGGGGGAGCAGTACTTC.

V and J are TRBV19 and TRBJ2-3, with 13 bases lining up with TRBD2. This CDR3 has 16 residues. V was clipped by 4 bases and J by 3 bases; unmatched bases: 4. Germline V gene sequence: CDR1 LNHDA, CDR2 SQIVND (reference sequence). The CDR3 DNA follows: TGTGCCAGTAGTAGAACTAGCGGGAGGGCGACAGATACGCAGTATTTT. The encoded protein is CASSRTSGRATDTQYF.

This chain uses TRBV30 with TRBJ2-5; D is uncertain. V lost 4 bases, J lost 6 bases, and 15 bases lay in between. Germline values: CDR1 GTSNPN, CDR2 SVGIG (reference sequence). The CDR3 extends over 13 amino acids. The CDR3 region is CAWTYPILQTQYF. CDR3 sequence (DNA): TGTGCCTGGACTTATCCTATCCTGCAGACCCAGTACTTC.

The count of this clone is one. The CDR3 protein is CAWGDRDNQPQHF. The CDR3 nucleotides read TGTGCCTGGGGGGACAGGGACAATCAGCCCCAGCATTTT. The V call is TRBV30, the J call TRBJ1-5, with 9 bases identical to TRBD1. The CDR3 sequence is 13 residues long. J gave up 3 bases and V 5 bases, and 2 bases lay outside the gene matches. Germline assignment: CDR1 GTSNPN and CDR2 SVGIG (reference sequence).

This chain connects TRBV19 to TRBJ1-2; TRBD1 is a possible D gene (5 bases). V shed 3 bases and J shed 6 bases, with 14 bases lying between them. This CDR3 comprises 14 residues. Germline loops: CDR1 LNHDA, CDR2 SQIVND (reference sequence). The CDR3 region has the DNA TGTGCCAGTAGTATCGGGACCGTGACCCATGGCTACACCTTC. Translating gives CASSIGTVTHGYTF.

This chain links TRBV6-5 with TRBJ1-4; a weak D match, TRBD1 (5 bases). The germline gives CDR1 MNHEY, CDR2 SVGAGI. The CDR3 is made up of 14 amino acids. The ends were cut back, 2 bases at V and 8 bases at J, with 12 bases in the middle. CDR3 sequence reads: CASSYDWEGEKLFF. The DNA for the CDR3 is TGTGCCAGCAGTTACGATTGGGAGGGGGAAAAACTGTTTTTT.

V is TRBV30 and J is TRBJ2-7; 14 bases map to TRBD2. The trim removed 5 bases at V and 2 bases at J, leaving 11 bases unmatched. Germline CDR1 GTSNPN, CDR2 SVGIG (reference sequence). This CDR3 is built from 17 residues. CDR3 coding DNA: TGTGCCTGGGACCGAAGGACTAGCGGGAGGCTTACCTACGAGCAGTACTTC. This sequence encodes CAWDRRTSGRLTYEQYF. The variable domain in full, completed from reference TRBV30 and TRBJ2-7, reads SQTIHQWPATLVQPVGSPLSLECTVEGTSNPNLYWYRQAAGRGLQLLFYSVGIGQISSEVPQNLSASRPQDRQFILSSKKLLLSDSGFYLCAWDRRTSGRLTYEQYFGPGTRLTVT.

The V call is TRBV6-1, the J call TRBJ2-7; 8 bases are shared with TRBD1. This CDR3 region has 14 residues. V lost 10 bases, J lost 2 bases, and 10 bases stayed unmatched. Per germline, CDR1 MNHNS and CDR2 SASEGT. The CDR3 bases are TGTGCCACCTATATCCGGGACAGGCCCTACGAGCAGTACTTC. Protein sequence: CATYIRDRPYEQYF.

The V and J genes are TRBV19 and TRBJ1-2; TRBD1 matches 9 bases. Looked up from germline, CDR1 is LNHDA and CDR2 is SQIVND (reference sequence). CDR3 length: 15 amino acids. The V segment lost 4 bases and the J segment 4 bases; nucleotides outside the gene matches: 7. This chain's CDR3 is CASSRDRVRGYGYTF. In DNA form, the CDR3 reads TGTGCCAGTAGTAGGGACAGGGTTCGGGGCTATGGCTACACCTTC.

The V call is TRBV28, the J call TRBJ1-3; tentative D call: TRBD1 (5 bases). The ends were cut back, 6 bases at V and 1 base at J, with 10 bases in the middle. The CDR3 contains 14 residues. CDR1 is MDHEN, CDR2 SYDVKM, per germline. CDR3 sequence: CASRGGMSGNTIYF. As DNA, the CDR3 is TGTGCCAGCAGGGGGGGTATGTCTGGAAACACCATATATTTT.

The chain combines TRBV6-1 with TRBJ2-7; 9 bases map to TRBD1. There are 13 residues in the CDR3. Trimming at V came to 11 bases and at J to 5 bases, leaving 10 bases not matched to a gene. Germline loops: CDR1 MNHNS, CDR2 SASEGT. This chain's CDR3 is CAGRTGVKHEQYF. The CDR3 nucleotides are TGTGCCGGCCGGACAGGGGTCAAGCACGAGCAGTACTTC.

The CDR3 coding sequence is TGTGCCAGCACCTCCGGGGGTACTGGGGCCAACGTCCTGACTTTC. Residues: CASTSGGTGANVLTF. The chain uses TRBV27 and TRBJ2-6, with D tentatively TRBD2 (6 bases). CDR3 length: 15 residues. Germline CDR1 MNHEY, CDR2 SMNVEV (reference sequence). With 7 bases removed from V and 2 bases from J, the gap between germline ends came to 12 bases.

The rearrangement uses TRBV7-3 and TRBJ2-1, with a weak D call TRBD2 (5 bases). Trimming removed 2 bases from V and 12 bases from J, with 11 bases in between. The length of the CDR3 is 12 residues. Germline-derived CDR1 and CDR2 are SGHTA and FQGTGA. Here the CDR3 DNA reads TGTGCCAGCAGCTTATCCGGGGAAGGGCAGTTCTTC. Amino acid sequence: CASSLSGEGQFF.

This chain's CDR3 is CAIRTVESETQYF. CDR3 DNA sequence: TGTGCCATCCGGACTGTTGAGTCAGAGACCCAGTACTTC. The chain combines TRBV5-4 with TRBJ2-5, with D possibly being TRBD2 (5 bases). Trimming took 9 bases from V and 4 from J, leaving 16 bases between them. The V gene's germline CDR1 is SGHNT and CDR2 YYREEE (reference sequence). There are 13 residues in the CDR3.

This chain connects TRBV15 to TRBJ1-1; TRBD1 matches at 7 bases. Germline V gene lookup returns CDR1 LNHNV and CDR2 YYDKDF (reference sequence). V was clipped by 0 bases and J by 7 bases; unmatched bases: 8. The CDR3 sequence is 15 residues long. This CDR3 reads CATSRDQSGGSEAFF. In DNA, the CDR3 is TGTGCCACCAGCAGAGACCAGTCAGGGGGTAGTGAAGCTTTCTTT.

V gene TRBV6-6 combines with J gene TRBJ1-3; D is uncertain. This CDR3 has 14 residues. Deletions cut 6 bases from V and 6 bases from J, with 15 bases between. Looked up from germline, CDR1 is MNHNY and CDR2 is SVGAGI (reference sequence). The DNA for the CDR3 is TGTGCCAGCAGGCCTATATGGGAAGAAAACACCATATATTTT. This translates into CASRPIWEENTIYF.

The gene calls are TRBV9 and TRBJ2-7; 12 nucleotides agree with TRBD2. Germline CDR1 reads SGDLS; CDR2 reads YYNGEE. This CDR3 is 16 amino acids long. V gave up 2 bases and J gave up 4 bases; unmatched junction bases: 7. The DNA of the CDR3 is TGTGCCAGCAGCGTGGGGGTTGGACTAGCGGGGTACGAGCAGTACTTC. The encoded protein is CASSVGVGLAGYEQYF.

This chain joins TRBV4-1 and TRBJ1-1; possibly TRBD1 for D (6 bases). CDR1 and CDR2 (germline): MGHRA, YSYEKL. This CDR3 has 14 residues. V lost 3 bases and J 0 bases, leaving 8 bases between the germline ends. CDR3 DNA: TGCGCCAGCAGCCAGGGGGCCATGAACACTGAAGCTTTCTTT. Encoded protein: CASSQGAMNTEAFF.

The V call is TRBV5-1, the J call TRBJ1-1; D is unresolved. The V and J ends lost 0 bases and 0 bases respectively, with 15 bases between them. This CDR3 is 17 amino acids long. Germline V gives CDR1 SGHRS, CDR2 YFSETQ. CDR3 DNA sequence: TGCGCCAGCAGCTTGGCCTACAGTGAAGCCATGAACACTGAAGCTTTCTTT. This sequence encodes CASSLAYSEAMNTEAFF.